The 21 T cell receptor beta chains given below trace back to one sample, sequenced in a study of molecular identifiers for immune sequencing clone quantification. TCRdb re-analysed the PCR reads in MiXCR, keeping a single row per CDR3 protein. This table holds more than 300,000 distinct CDR3 sequences, roughly a fifth found once. The sample taken for sequencing was naive CD8+ T cells from blood, with Jurkat cell RNA spiked in. Subset of the sample: FACS-sorted CD8+CD4-CCR7+CD45RA+ naive T cells. These receptors were collected from a human donor in good health. Some libraries in this study had Jurkat cell RNA spiked in.

This clonotype showed up many times. As DNA, the CDR3 is TGTGCCAGCAGCCTGGAGCGGGGGTCCCTCAGCAATGAGCAGTTCTTC. It encodes CASSLERGSLSNEQFF. V and J are TRBV7-2 and TRBJ2-1; 8 bases match TRBD2. J gave up 6 bases and V 5 bases, and 12 bases lay outside the gene matches. Germline V gene data show CDR1 as SGHTA and CDR2 as FQGNSA. The CDR3 contains 16 residues.

J is TRBJ2-7 and V is TRBV19, with 9 positions matching TRBD1. After removal of 7 bases from V and 4 bases from J, the junction contained 8 bases not matched to a gene. Germline V gene sequence: CDR1 LNHDA, CDR2 SQIVND (reference sequence). The CDR3 is 14 amino acids. The DNA for the CDR3 is TGTGCCAGTACACCGGGACAGGGTCGGTACGAGCAGTACTTC. The encoded protein is CASTPGQGRYEQYF.

The chain carries TRBV27 and TRBJ1-5; tentatively, D is TRBD1 or TRBD2 (5 bases each). With the DNA end fitting TRBJ2-3 better, the J assignment may be wrong. Per germline, CDR1 MNHEY and CDR2 SMNVEV (reference sequence). The CDR3 covers 13 residues. In DNA form, the CDR3 reads TGTGCCAGCAGTTTAGGGACGAATCAGCCCCAGTATTTT. The encoded protein is CASSLGTNQPQYF.

About this clonotype itself: A clone one base away is much larger, so this may be a read error. The V and J genes are TRBV30 and TRBJ2-3; no reliable D call. Germline V gene sequence: CDR1 GTSNPN, CDR2 SVGIG (reference sequence). There are 15 residues in the CDR3. The CDR3 DNA sequence: TGTGCCTCGAGTGTTCGGGCCGGAGCTGGAGATACGCAGTATTTT. It codes for CASSVRAGAGDTQYF.

A word on this clonotype: A read error may be the cause here, since a much bigger clone is one base away. J is TRBJ1-1 and V is TRBV5-1; 9 nucleotides align to TRBD1. Germline V gene sequence: CDR1 SGHRS, CDR2 YFSETQ. CDR3 size: 14 residues. CDR3 DNA sequence: TGCGCCAGCAGCATTCCCGGGACAGGGATGGAAGCTCTCTTT. Residues: CASSIPGTGMEALF.

The rearrangement links TRBV20-1 to TRBJ2-4; D is unresolved. The CDR3 spans 13 residues. The V end lost 0 bases, the J end lost 3 bases, and 6 bases lay between the germline ends. Germline CDR1 is DFQATT and CDR2 is SNEGSKA (reference sequence). The CDR3 sequence: CSAREVGKNIQYF. CDR3 coding DNA: TGCAGTGCTAGAGAGGTGGGCAAAAACATTCAGTACTTC.

This clonotype was counted only a few times. The chain is built from TRBV5-6 and TRBJ2-7, with 9 bases lining up with TRBD2. CDR3 length equals 13 residues. J gave up 10 bases and V 1 base, and 6 bases lay outside the gene matches. Germline assignment: CDR1 SGHDT and CDR2 YYEEEE. CDR3 bases: TGTGCCAGCAGCTTGTCCAGCGGGAGGCCACAGTACTTC. Protein sequence: CASSLSSGRPQYF. The full variable domain, rest sourced from reference TRBV5-6 and TRBJ2-7, is DAGVTQSPTHLIKTRGQQVTLRCSPKSGHDTVSWYQQALGQGPQFIFQYYEEEERQRGNFPDRFSGHQFPNYSSELNVNALLLGDSALYLCASSLSSGRPQYFGPGTRLTVT.

The table lists this clonotype with many counts. In DNA, the CDR3 is TGTGCCAGCAGGGTGTTGGGCAATCAGCCCCAGCATTTT. It specifies CASRVLGNQPQHF. V usage is TRBV28 and J usage is TRBJ1-5; unclear D gene. V was clipped by 6 bases and J by 2 bases, with 8 bases between them. The CDR3 runs 13 residues. CDR1 and CDR2 from the germline V gene are MDHEN and SYDVKM.

Note on this clonotype: A much bigger clone sits one base away, suggesting this may be a read error. V usage is TRBV27 and J usage is TRBJ2-7; D gene unclear. The CDR3 length is 15 residues. Germline V gene lookup returns CDR1 MNHEY and CDR2 SMNVEV (reference sequence). CDR3 protein: CVSSLSIGPSYEQYF. In DNA, the CDR3 is TGTGTCAGCAGTTTATCGATCGGACCATCCTACGAGCAGTACTTC.

This clonotype was counted many times. The rearrangement uses TRBV12-3 or TRBV12-4 and TRBJ2-3; the match to TRBD2 covers 11 bases. The trim removed 6 bases at V and 0 bases at J, leaving 8 bases unmatched. The CDR3 spans 17 residues. The CDR3 spells CASRPPASGGSTDTQYF. CDR3 bases: TGTGCCAGCAGGCCCCCAGCTAGCGGGGGGAGCACAGATACGCAGTATTTT.

This clonotype has ten or more counts. CDR3 amino acids: CSARDYPRISDTQYF. As DNA, the CDR3 is TGCAGTGCTAGAGATTATCCTAGAATCTCAGATACGCAGTATTTT. V gene TRBV20-1 combines with J gene TRBJ2-3; D not resolved. This CDR3 contains 15 residues. V was cut by 0 bases and J by 4 bases, with 14 bases left in between. Germline CDR1 reads DFQATT; CDR2 reads SNEGSKA (reference sequence).

The chain carries TRBV5-1 and TRBJ1-4, with D perhaps TRBD1 (6 bases). CDR3 size: 17 residues. The ends were cut back, 4 bases at V and 3 bases at J, with 19 bases in the middle. Germline values: CDR1 SGHRS, CDR2 YFSETQ. The CDR3 region has the DNA TGCGCCAGCAGCCCAGGACAGTCTTCCGCAGCTAATGAAAAACTGTTTTTT. Residues: CASSPGQSSAANEKLFF.

Regarding this clonotype: This may arise from a read error, as a much more abundant clone is one base away. The chain is built from TRBV6-5 and TRBJ2-7, with TRBD1 matching 8 bases. Per germline, CDR1 MNHEY and CDR2 SVGAGI. J gave up 5 bases and V 0 bases, and 3 bases lay outside the gene matches. The CDR3 is 14 amino acids. CDR3 sequence reads: CASSYSQGAHEQYF. CDR3 in DNA: TGTGCCAGCAGTTACTCCCAGGGGGCCCACGAGCAGTACTTC.

This clonotype has more than one count but fewer than ten. This CDR3 reads CASSPTATNTEAFF. CDR3 in DNA: TGTGCCAGCAGCCCGACAGCAACGAACACTGAAGCTTTCTTT. The chain is built from TRBV11-2 and TRBJ1-1, with D tentatively TRBD1 (5 bases). The CDR3 is made up of 14 amino acids. The germline V gene has CDR1 SGHAT and CDR2 FQNNGV. With 5 bases removed from V and 1 base from J, the gap between germline ends came to 11 bases.

As for this clonotype: Given a much more abundant clone one base away, this may be a read error. The rearrangement uses TRBV6-2 or TRBV6-3 and TRBJ2-6, with no clear D. Germline assignment: CDR1 MNHEY and CDR2 SVGEGT. The CDR3 consists of 9 residues. Trimming cost V 10 bases and J 12 bases, with 7 bases left between them. The CDR3: CATDPVLTF. The DNA of the CDR3 is TGTGCCACGGACCCCGTCCTGACTTTC.

The chain links TRBV27 to TRBJ2-6; D unclear. This CDR3 contains 16 residues. Germline assignment: CDR1 MNHEY and CDR2 SMNVEV (reference sequence). Trimming left V 5 bases short and J 1 base short, with 12 bases between. CDR3 amino acids: CASSMLGPSGANVLTF. CDR3 DNA: TGTGCCAGCAGTATGCTTGGACCTTCTGGGGCCAACGTCCTGACTTTC.

This clonotype was seen only a few times. The chain joins TRBV20-1 to TRBJ2-7; TRBD1 agrees at 10 bases. Germline trimming cut 0 bases from V and 2 bases from J; bases unmatched to any gene: 7. This CDR3 contains 16 residues. CDR1 DFQATT and CDR2 SNEGSKA come from the germline V gene (reference sequence). The CDR3, as DNA: TGCAGTGCTAGAGAGTTGGGACAGGGGAGCGCCTACGAGCAGTACTTC. Its protein is CSARELGQGSAYEQYF.

This clonotype showed up many times. J is TRBJ2-1 and V is TRBV5-1; 10 nucleotides line up with TRBD2. The length of the CDR3 is 15 residues. V trimming: 0 bases; J trimming: 4 bases; junction bases outside the gene matches: 1. Germline CDR1 is SGHRS and CDR2 is YFSETQ. CDR3 sequence (DNA): TGCGCCAGCAGCTTGGCTAGCGGGAGTTACAATGAGCAGTTCTTC. It specifies CASSLASGSYNEQFF.

Ten or more counts support this clonotype. V usage is TRBV7-9 and J usage is TRBJ2-3; 7 positions match TRBD2. The CDR3 spans 15 residues. The germline CDR1 and CDR2 sequences are SEHNR and FQNEAQ (reference sequence). Unmatched junction bases numbered 10, after V lost 5 bases and J lost 5 bases. CDR3 amino acids: CASSREAGAGDTQYF. CDR3 nucleotide sequence: TGTGCCAGCAGCCGAGAGGCGGGAGCGGGAGATACGCAGTATTTT.

This clonotype has at least ten counts. The chain has TRBV7-9 and TRBJ1-5; possible D gene TRBD1, 5 bases. The germline CDR1 and CDR2 sequences are SEHNR and FQNEAQ (reference sequence). CDR3 length: 18 residues. V dropped 3 bases and J dropped 1 base, with 19 bases sitting between them. The CDR3 DNA is TGTGCCAGCAGCTTTTCGCCAGGGAGGGATATGAGCAATCAGCCCCAGCATTTT. This codes for CASSFSPGRDMSNQPQHF.

This clonotype was observed at least ten times. This chain connects TRBV9 to TRBJ2-1, with 8 bases identical to TRBD1. Germline CDR1 SGDLS, CDR2 YYNGEE. CDR3 length: 15 amino acids. J gave up 1 base and V 4 bases, and 4 bases lay outside the gene matches. For the CDR3, the DNA is TGTGCCAGCAGCCCCTGGACAGGGTCCTACAATGAGCAGTTCTTC. Protein product: CASSPWTGSYNEQFF.